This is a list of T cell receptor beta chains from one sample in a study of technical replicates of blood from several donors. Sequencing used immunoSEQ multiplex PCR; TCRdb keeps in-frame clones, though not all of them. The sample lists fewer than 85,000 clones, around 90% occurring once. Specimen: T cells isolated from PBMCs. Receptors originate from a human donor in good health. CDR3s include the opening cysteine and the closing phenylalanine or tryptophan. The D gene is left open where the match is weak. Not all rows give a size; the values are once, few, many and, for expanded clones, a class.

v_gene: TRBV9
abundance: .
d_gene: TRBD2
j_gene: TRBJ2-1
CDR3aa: CASSPRLAGGYNEQFF
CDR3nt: TGTGCCAGCAGCCCGAGACTAGCGGGAGGATACAATGAGCAGTTCTTC

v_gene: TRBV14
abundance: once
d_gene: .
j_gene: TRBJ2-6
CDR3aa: CASSQEGAGANVLTF
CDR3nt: TGTGCCAGCAGCCAAGAGGGGGCCGGGGCCAACGTCCTGACTTTC

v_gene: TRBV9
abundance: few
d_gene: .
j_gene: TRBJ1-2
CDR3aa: CASSVSQSNYGYTF
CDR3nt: TGTGCCAGCAGCGTATCCCAATCTAACTATGGCTACACCTTC

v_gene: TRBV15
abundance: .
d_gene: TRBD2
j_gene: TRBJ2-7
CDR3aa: CATSRGTSGYYEQYF
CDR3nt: TGTGCCACCAGCAGGGGGACTAGCGGATACTACGAGCAGTACTTC

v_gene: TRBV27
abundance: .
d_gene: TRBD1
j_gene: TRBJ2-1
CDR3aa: CASSWDRGNEQFF
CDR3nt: TGTGCCAGCAGTTGGGACAGGGGCAATGAGCAGTTCTTC

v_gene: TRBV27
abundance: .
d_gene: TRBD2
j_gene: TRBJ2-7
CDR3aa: CASSLLRSGTSAYEQYF
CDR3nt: TGTGCCAGCAGTTTACTGCGCTCCGGGACTAGCGCCTACGAGCAGTACTTC

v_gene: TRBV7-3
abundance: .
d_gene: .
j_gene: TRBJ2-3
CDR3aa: CASSLGLTGTDTQYF
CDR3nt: TGTGCCAGCAGCTTGGGACTCACTGGAACAGATACGCAGTATTTT

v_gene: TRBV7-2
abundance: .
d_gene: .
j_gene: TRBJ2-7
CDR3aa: CASSRLASYEQYF
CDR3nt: TGTGCCAGCAGCCGGTTAGCCTCCTACGAGCAGTACTTC

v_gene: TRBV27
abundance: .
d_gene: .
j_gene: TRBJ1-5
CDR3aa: CASSLQVNQPQHF
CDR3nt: TGTGCCAGCAGTTTACAGGTTAATCAGCCCCAGCATTTT

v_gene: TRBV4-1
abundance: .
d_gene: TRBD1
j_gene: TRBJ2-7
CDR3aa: CASSQDRTGTSHEQYF
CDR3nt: TGCGCCAGCAGCCAAGATCGGACAGGGACTTCCCACGAGCAGTACTTC

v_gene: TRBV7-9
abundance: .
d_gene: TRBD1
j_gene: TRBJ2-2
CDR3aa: CASSSTDRIIGELFF
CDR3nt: TGTGCCAGCAGCTCTACGGACAGGATAATCGGGGAGCTGTTTTTT

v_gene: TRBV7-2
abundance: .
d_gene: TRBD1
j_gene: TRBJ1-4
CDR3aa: CASSLAETGKKLFF
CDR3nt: TGTGCCAGCAGCTTAGCCGAGACAGGGAAAAAACTGTTTTTT

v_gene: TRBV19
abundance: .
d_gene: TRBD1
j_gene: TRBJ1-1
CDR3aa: CASSIRGRMNTEAFF
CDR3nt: TGTGCCAGTAGTATCAGGGGGAGAATGAACACTGAAGCTTTCTTT

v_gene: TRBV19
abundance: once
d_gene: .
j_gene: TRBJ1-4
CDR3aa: CASSIRGEKLFF
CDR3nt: TGTGCCAGTAGTATTAGGGGTGAAAAACTGTTTTTT

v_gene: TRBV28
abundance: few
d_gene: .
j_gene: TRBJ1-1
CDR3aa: CASRPRDTEAFF
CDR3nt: TGTGCCAGCAGACCCCGGGACACTGAAGCTTTCTTT

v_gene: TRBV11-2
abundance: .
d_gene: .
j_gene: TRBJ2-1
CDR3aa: CASSNRDAGWNEQFF
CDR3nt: TGTGCCAGCAGCAACCGGGATGCGGGATGGAATGAGCAGTTCTTC

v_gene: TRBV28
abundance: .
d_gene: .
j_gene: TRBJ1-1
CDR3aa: CASRTTGNTEAFF
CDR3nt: TGTGCCAGCAGGACTACGGGGAACACTGAAGCTTTCTTT

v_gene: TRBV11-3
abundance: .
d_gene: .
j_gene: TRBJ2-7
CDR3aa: CASSFVTLYEQYF
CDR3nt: TGTGCCAGCAGCTTCGTGACATTGTACGAGCAGTACTTC

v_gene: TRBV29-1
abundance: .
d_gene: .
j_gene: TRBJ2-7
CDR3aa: CSVVGGQAYEQYF
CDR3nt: TGCAGCGTTGTAGGAGGGCAGGCCTACGAGCAGTACTTC

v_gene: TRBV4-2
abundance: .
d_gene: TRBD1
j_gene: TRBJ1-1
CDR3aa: CASSQGQGNTEAFF
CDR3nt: TGTGCCAGCAGCCAAGGACAGGGGAACACTGAAGCTTTCTTT

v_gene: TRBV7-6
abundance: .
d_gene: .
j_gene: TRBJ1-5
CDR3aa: CASSLGPASRGNQPQHF
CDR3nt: TGTGCCAGCAGCTTAGGGCCGGCGTCACGAGGGAATCAGCCCCAGCATTTT

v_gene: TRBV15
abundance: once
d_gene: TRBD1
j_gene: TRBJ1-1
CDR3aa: CATSPRQGASEAFF
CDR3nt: TGTGCCACCAGCCCCCGACAGGGGGCCTCTGAAGCTTTCTTT

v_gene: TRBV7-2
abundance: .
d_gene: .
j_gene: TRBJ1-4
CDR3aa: CASSLGGDSEKLFF
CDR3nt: TGTGCCAGCAGCTTGGGAGGGGATTCGGAAAAACTGTTTTTT

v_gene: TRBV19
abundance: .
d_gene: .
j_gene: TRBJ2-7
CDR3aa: CASSIGQNYEQYF
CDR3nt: TGTGCCAGTAGTATAGGACAAAACTACGAGCAGTACTTC

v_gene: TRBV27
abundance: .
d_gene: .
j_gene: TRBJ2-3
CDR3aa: CASSLSSLPSTDTQYF
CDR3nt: TGTGCCAGCAGTTTATCGTCCCTTCCTAGCACAGATACGCAGTATTTT

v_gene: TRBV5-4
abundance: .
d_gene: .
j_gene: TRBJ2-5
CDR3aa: CASSLRAGGTQYF
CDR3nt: TGTGCCAGCAGCTTGAGGGCTGGAGGGACCCAGTACTTC

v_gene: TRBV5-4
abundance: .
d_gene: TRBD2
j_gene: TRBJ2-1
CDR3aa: CASSARVGGPGEQFF
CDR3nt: TGTGCCAGCAGCGCACGCGTGGGAGGGCCAGGTGAGCAGTTCTTC

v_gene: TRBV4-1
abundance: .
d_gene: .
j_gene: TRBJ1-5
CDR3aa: CASSQDWAGNGQPQHF
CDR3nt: TGCGCCAGCAGCCAAGACTGGGCAGGGAATGGGCAGCCCCAGCATTTT

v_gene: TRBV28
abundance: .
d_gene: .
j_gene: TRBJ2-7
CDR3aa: CASSLSQSAYEQYF
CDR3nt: TGTGCCAGCAGTTTATCCCAGAGCGCCTACGAGCAGTACTTC

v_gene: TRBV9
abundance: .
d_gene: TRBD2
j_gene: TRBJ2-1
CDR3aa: CASSVDSGGNNEQFF
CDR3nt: TGTGCCAGCAGCGTAGACAGCGGGGGGAACAATGAGCAGTTCTTC

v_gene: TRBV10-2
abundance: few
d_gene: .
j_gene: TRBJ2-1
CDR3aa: CASSESSGGFEDEQFF
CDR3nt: TGCGCCAGCAGTGAGTCGAGTGGTGGTTTTGAGGATGAGCAGTTCTTC

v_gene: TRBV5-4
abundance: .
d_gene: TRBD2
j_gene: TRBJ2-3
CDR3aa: CASSLVAGGRDTQYF
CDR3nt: TGTGCCAGCAGCTTGGTAGCGGGAGGGCGGGATACGCAGTATTTT

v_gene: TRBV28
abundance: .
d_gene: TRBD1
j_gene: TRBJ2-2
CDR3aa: CASSSTGANTGELFF
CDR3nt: TGTGCCAGCAGTTCGACAGGGGCGAACACCGGGGAGCTGTTTTTT

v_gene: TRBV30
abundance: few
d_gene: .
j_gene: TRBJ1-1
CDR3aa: CAWSVGSYTEAFF
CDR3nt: TGTGCCTGGAGTGTAGGGAGTTATACTGAAGCTTTCTTT

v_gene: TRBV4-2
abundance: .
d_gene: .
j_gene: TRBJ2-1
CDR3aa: CASSQEGLAEQFF
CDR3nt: TGTGCCAGCAGCCAAGAGGGCTTGGCTGAGCAGTTCTTC

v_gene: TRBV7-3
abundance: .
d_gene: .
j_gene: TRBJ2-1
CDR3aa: CASSFGFLGLSNEQFF
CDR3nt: TGTGCCAGCAGCTTTGGGTTCCTGGGACTTTCCAATGAGCAGTTCTTC

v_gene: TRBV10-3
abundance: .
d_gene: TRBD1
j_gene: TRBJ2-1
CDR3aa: CAITGQGDNEQFF
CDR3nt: TGTGCCATCACCGGACAGGGAGACAATGAGCAGTTCTTC

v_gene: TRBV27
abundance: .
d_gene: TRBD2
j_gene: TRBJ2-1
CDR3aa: CASSLYSGNINEQFF
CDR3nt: TGTGCCAGCAGTTTATATAGCGGGAATATTAATGAGCAGTTCTTC

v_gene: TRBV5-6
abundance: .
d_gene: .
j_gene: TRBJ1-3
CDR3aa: CASSGAGLTIYF
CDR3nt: TGTGCCAGCAGCGGAGCAGGGCTCACCATATATTTT

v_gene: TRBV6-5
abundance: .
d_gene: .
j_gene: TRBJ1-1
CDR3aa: CASSPGNTEAFF
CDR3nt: TGTGCCAGCAGTCCAGGGAACACTGAAGCTTTCTTT

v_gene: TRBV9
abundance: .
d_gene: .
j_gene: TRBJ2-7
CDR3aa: CASSVDWQGKAEQYF
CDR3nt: TGTGCCAGCAGCGTAGATTGGCAGGGCAAGGCCGAGCAGTACTTC

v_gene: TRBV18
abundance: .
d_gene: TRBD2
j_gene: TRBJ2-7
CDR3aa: CASSLTVAGGSSSYEQYF
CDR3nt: TGTGCCAGCTCACTTACAGTAGCGGGAGGTTCCAGCTCCTACGAGCAGTACTTC

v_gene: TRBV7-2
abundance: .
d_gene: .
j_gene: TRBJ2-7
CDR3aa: CASSLAAYEQYF
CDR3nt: TGTGCCAGCAGCTTAGCCGCCTACGAGCAGTACTTC

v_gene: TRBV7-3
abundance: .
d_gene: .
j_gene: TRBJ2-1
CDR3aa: CASSLRSYNEQFF
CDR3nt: TGTGCCAGCAGCTTACGGTCCTACAATGAGCAGTTCTTC

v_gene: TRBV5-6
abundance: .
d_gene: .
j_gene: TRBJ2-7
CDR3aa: CASSLGGGSYEQYF
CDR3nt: TGTGCCAGCAGCTTGGGGGGAGGCTCCTACGAGCAGTACTTC

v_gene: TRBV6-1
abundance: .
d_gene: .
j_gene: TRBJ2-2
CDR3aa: CASSEGIGTGELFF
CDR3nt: TGTGCCAGCAGTGAAGGCATCGGGACCGGGGAGCTGTTTTTT

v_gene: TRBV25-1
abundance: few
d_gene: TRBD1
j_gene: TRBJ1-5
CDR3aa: CASSPRGEVQPQHF
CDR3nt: TGTGCCAGCAGTCCCAGGGGGGAAGTTCAGCCCCAGCATTTT

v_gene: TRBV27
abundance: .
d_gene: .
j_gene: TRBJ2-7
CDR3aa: CASSLLGRIPQEQYF
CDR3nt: TGTGCCAGCAGTTTATTGGGGCGTATCCCCCAAGAGCAGTACTTC

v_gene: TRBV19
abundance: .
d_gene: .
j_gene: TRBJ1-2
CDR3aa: CASSTPGDYGYTF
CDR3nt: TGTGCCAGTAGTACCCCCGGGGACTATGGCTACACCTTC

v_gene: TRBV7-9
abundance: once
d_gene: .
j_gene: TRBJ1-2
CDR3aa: CASSLFGEQLKYYGYTF
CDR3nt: TGTGCCAGCAGCTTATTTGGTGAACAACTAAAATACTATGGCTACACCTTC